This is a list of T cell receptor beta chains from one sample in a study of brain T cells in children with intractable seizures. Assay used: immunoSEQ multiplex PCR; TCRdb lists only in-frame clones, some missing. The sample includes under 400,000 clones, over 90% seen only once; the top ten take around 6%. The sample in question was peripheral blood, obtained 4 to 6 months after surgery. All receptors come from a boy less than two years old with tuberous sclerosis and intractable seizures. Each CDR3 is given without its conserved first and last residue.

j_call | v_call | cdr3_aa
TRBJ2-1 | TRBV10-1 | ASAVGVPSSYNEQF
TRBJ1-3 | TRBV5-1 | ASSSDGSGNTIY
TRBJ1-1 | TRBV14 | ASRRTGLNTEAF
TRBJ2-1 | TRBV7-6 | ASSYYDNEQF
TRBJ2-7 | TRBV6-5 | ASSSSRGPWSYEQY
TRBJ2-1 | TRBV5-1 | ASSLGSDPSYNEQF
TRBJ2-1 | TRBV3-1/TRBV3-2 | ASSPGALAGPQF
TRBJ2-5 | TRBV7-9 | ASSLIIETQY
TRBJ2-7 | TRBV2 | ASRLKREGQYEQY
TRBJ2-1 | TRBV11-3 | ASSQGGLNEQF
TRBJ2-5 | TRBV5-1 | ASSITYQETQY
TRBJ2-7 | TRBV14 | ASSQRWGASYEQY
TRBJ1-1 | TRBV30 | AWGTGLNTEAF
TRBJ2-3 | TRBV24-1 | ASAGAGGTDTQY
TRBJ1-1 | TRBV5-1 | ASSPGTGNTEAF
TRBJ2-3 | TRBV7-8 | ASSLAQRKDTQY
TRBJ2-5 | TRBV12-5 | ASGPTGEREQETQY
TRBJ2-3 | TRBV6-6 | ASIGSDRTDTQY
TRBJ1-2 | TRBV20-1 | SASGRYGYT
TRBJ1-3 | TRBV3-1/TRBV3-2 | ASSQESGNTIY
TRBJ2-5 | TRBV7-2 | ASSFVQPETQY
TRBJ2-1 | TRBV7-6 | ASSLAPGLAGGPGNEQF
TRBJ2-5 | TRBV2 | ASRDWSSGGLTRETQY
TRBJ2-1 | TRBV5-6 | ASSTGLADSYNEQF
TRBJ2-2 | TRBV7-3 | ASSHPPDSTNTGELF
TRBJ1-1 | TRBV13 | ASSLPGVNTEAF
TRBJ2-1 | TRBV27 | ASSGLAGPYNEQF
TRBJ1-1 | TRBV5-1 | ASSFRRDPGTEAF
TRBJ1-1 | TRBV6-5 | ASSYSGGLSEAF
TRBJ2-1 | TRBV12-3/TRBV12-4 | ASSFIANEQF
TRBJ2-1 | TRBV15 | ATSREGDRGSSYNEQF
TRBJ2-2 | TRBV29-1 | SVEGWGVTGELF
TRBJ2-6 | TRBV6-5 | ATRGGRPGANVLT
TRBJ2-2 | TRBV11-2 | ASSFTSPDMSGELF
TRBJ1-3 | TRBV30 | AWSVRGNTIY
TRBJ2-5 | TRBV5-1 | ASSLAGGTRKETQY
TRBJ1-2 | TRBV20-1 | SAPLSVGYT
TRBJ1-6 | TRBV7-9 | ASSLNLDNSPLH
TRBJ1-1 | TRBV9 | ASSVGKGPLNTEAF